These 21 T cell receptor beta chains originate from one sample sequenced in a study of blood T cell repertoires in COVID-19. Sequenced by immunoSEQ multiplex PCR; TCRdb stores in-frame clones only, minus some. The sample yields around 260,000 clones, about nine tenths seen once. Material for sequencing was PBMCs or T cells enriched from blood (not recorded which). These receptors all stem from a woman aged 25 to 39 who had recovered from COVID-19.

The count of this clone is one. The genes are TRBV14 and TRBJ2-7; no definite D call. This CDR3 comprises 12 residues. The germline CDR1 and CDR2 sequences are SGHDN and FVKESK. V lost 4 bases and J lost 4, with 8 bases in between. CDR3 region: CASSPSRYEQYF. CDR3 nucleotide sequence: TGTGCCAGCAGCCCTTCCCGGTACGAGCAGTACTTC.

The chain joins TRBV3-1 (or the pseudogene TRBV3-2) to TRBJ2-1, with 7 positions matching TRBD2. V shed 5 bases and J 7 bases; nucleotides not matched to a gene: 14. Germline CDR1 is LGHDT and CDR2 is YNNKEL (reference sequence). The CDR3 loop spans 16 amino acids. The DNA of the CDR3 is TGTGCCAGCAGCTCAGGACTAGGACTGCTTCTGAATGAGCAGTTCTTC. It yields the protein CASSSGLGLLLNEQFF.

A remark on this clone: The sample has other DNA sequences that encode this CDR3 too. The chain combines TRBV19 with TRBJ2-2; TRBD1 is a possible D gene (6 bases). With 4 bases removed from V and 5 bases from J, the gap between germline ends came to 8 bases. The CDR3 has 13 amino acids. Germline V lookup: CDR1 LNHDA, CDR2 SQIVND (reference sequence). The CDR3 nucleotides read TGTGCCAGTAGTACCAGGGGTACCGGGGAGCTGTTTTTT. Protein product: CASSTRGTGELFF.

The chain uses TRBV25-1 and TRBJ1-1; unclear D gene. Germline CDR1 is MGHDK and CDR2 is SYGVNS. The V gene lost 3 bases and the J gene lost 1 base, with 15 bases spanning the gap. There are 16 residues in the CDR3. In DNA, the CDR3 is TGTGCCAGCAGTGAGGGCTGGACTGTGACGAACACTGAAGCTTTCTTT. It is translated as CASSEGWTVTNTEAFF.

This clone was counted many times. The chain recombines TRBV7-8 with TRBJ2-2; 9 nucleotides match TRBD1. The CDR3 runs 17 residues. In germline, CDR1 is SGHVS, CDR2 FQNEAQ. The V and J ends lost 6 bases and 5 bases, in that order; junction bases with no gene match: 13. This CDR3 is CASRKDRDRVLTGELFF. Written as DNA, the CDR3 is TGTGCCAGCAGAAAAGATCGGGACAGGGTTTTAACCGGGGAGCTGTTTTTT.

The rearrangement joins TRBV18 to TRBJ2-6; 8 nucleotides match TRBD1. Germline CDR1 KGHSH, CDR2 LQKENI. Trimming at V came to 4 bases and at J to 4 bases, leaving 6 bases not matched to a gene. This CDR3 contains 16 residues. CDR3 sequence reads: CASSRGQGAGANVLTF. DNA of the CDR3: TGTGCCAGCTCACGAGGACAGGGCGCCGGGGCCAACGTCCTGACTTTC.

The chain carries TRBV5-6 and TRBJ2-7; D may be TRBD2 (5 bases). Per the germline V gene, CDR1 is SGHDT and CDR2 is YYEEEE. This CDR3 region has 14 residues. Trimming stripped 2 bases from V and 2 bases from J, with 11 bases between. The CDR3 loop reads CASSFRAVTYEQYF. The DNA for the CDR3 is TGTGCCAGCAGCTTCAGAGCGGTCACCTACGAGCAGTACTTC.

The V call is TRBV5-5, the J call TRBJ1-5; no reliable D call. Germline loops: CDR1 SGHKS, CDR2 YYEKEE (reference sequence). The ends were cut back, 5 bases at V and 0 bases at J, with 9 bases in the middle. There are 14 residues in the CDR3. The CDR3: CASSWTDSNQPQHF. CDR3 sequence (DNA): TGTGCCAGCAGTTGGACTGATAGCAATCAGCCCCAGCATTTT.

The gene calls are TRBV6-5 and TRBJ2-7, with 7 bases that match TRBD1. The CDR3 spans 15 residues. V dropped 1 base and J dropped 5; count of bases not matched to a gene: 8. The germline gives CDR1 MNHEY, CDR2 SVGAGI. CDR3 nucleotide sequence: TGTGCCAGCAGTTACTTCGTGGGCAGGGGGAACGAGCAGTACTTC. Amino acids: CASSYFVGRGNEQYF.

The CDR3 sequence: CASSFGGSYEQYF. The CDR3 DNA is TGTGCCAGCAGCTTCGGGGGCTCCTACGAGCAGTACTTC. This sequence joins TRBV7-4 and TRBJ2-7, with D maybe TRBD2 (6 bases). Trimming removed 3 bases from V and 0 bases from J, with 6 bases in between. Germline values: CDR1 SGHVT, CDR2 SQSDAQ. CDR3 length: 13 amino acids.

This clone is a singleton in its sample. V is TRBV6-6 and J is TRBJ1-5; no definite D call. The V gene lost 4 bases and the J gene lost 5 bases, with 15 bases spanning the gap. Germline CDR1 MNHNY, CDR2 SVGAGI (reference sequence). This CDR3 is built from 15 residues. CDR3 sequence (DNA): TGTGCCAGCAGTTCCATAATCACGCTAGATCAGCCCCAGCATTTT. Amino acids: CASSSIITLDQPQHF.

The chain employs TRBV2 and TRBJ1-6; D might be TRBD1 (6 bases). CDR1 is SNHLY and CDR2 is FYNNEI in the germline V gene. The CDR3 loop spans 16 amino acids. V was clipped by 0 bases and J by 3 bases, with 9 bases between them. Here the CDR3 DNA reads TGTGCCAGCAGTGAAGCGTCGGGACACTATAATTCACCCCTCCACTTT. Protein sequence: CASSEASGHYNSPLHF.

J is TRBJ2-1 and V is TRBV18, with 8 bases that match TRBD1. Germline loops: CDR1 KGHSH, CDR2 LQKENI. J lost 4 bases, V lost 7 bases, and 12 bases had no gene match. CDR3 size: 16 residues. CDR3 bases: TGTGCCAGCTGCTCCACCGTGGGACAGGAGTACAATGAGCAGTTCTTC. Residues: CASCSTVGQEYNEQFF.

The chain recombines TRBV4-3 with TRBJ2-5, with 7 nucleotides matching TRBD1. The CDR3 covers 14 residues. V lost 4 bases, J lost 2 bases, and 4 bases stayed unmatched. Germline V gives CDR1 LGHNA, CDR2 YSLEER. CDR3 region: CASSRGTDQETQYF. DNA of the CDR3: TGCGCCAGCAGCCGTGGGACAGATCAAGAGACCCAGTACTTC.

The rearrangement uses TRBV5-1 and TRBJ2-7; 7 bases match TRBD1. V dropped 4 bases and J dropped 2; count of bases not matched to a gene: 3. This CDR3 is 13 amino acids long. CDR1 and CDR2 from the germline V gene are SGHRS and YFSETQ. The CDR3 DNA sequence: TGCGCCAGCAGCGCTACAGGGGCCTACGAGCAGTACTTC. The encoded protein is CASSATGAYEQYF.

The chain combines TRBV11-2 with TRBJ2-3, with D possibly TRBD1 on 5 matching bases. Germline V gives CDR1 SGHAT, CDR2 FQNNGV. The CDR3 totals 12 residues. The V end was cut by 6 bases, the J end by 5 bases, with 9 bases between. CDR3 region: CASRRTRDTQYF. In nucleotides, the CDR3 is TGTGCCAGCAGGCGGACACGAGATACGCAGTATTTT.

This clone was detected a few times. Here the CDR3 DNA reads TGTGCCAGCGGAAGACTAGCGGGAGGGATAAAGACCCAGTACTTC. Residues: CASGRLAGGIKTQYF. This chain connects TRBV7-8 to TRBJ2-5; 14 nucleotides match TRBD2. The junction had 8 bases not matched to a gene; V was cut back by 8 bases and J by 6 bases. Germline V gene sequence: CDR1 SGHVS, CDR2 FQNEAQ. The CDR3 loop spans 15 amino acids.

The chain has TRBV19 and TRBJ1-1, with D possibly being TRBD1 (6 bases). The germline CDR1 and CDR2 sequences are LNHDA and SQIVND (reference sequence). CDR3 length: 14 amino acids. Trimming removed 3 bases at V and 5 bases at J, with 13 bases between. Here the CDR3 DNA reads TGTGCCAGTAGTATTGTTGGGAGGGGGACTGAAGCTTTCTTT. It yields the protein CASSIVGRGTEAFF.

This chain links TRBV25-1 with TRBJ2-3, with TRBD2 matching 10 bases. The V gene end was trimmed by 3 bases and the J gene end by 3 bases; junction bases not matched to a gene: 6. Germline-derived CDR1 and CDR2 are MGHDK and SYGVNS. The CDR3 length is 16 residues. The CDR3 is CASSEASGRGTDTQYF. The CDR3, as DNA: TGTGCCAGCAGTGAGGCTAGCGGGAGAGGAACAGATACGCAGTATTTT.

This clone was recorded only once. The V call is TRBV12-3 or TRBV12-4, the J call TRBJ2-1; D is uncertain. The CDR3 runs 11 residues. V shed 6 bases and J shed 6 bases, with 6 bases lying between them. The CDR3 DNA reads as TGTGCCAGCAGCCTTATCAATGAGCAGTTCTTC. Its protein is CASSLINEQFF.

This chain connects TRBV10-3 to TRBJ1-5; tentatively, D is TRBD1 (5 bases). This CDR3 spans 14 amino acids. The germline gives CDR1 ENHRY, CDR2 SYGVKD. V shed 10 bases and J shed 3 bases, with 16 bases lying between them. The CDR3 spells CATGGRDNNQPQHF. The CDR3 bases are TGTGCCACGGGTGGCAGGGATAACAATCAGCCCCAGCATTTT.